The entry below describes one TCR beta chain. Original data processing: Amplification from reference gene primers served as the basis for estimated nucleated cell counts. Using immunoSEQ multiplex PCR, the repertoire was profiled, and TCRdb retains in-frame clones only, with some absent. The V and J calls and clone size were taken over from that table, and D and trimming were inferred from the DNA. The sample lists some 230,000 clones, approximately 78% occurring once. The data are from a study of blood T cell repertoires in COVID-19. Study-level background: Acute and convalescent COVID-19 samples came from the United States, Italy and Spain. T cells, B-cell-depleted T cells, or PBMCs supplied cDNA or gDNA.

While infection was still active, Seattle patients were enrolled and then followed longitudinally. The J segment lost 7 bases and the V segment lost 4 bases, leaving 15 bases of the junction unmatched. Germline CDR1 and CDR2: SGDLS and YYNGEE. The CDR3 covers 17 residues. The TCR originated in a woman older than 75 with COVID-19, enrolled during active disease. V and J are TRBV9 and TRBJ2-1; TRBD2 aligns across 9 bases. Sequencing was done on a sample of peripheral blood. CDR3 DNA: TGTGCCAGCAGCCCTCGGGAGCGCGGGAGGGACTTAAATGAGCAGTTCTTC. This gives the protein CASSPRERGRDLNEQFF.